Listed below are T cell receptor beta chains from one sample, sequenced in a study of T cells in Graves' hyperthyroidism and ophthalmopathy. TCRdb reprocessed the multiplex PCR reads with MiXCR, giving one entry per CDR3 protein. In the table there are roughly 250,000 distinct CDR3 sequences, about 20% of which are singletons. Specimen: blood. Receptors originate from a man aged 30 to 45 with Graves' ophthalmopathy. CDR3s include the opening cysteine and the closing phenylalanine or tryptophan. The D gene is left open where the match is weak. Size is omitted from some rows. Given values are once, few, many or a class for expanded clones.

once,TRBJ2-6,TRBV6-5,-,TGTGCCAGCAGTTACTCGGATACTGGGGCCAACGTCCTGACTTTC,CASSYSDTGANVLTF
many,TRBJ2-1,TRBV28,-,TGTGCCAGCAGTTTTGTGGGAACGGGCGGTAATGAGCAGTTCTTC,CASSFVGTGGNEQFF
many,TRBJ2-2,TRBV28,TRBD1,TGTGCCAGCAGGGCAGGGGGAACGAACACCGGGGAGCTGTTTTTT,CASRAGGTNTGELFF
few,TRBJ1-1,TRBV4-1,TRBD1,TGCGCCAGCAGCCAGGAAACCGGGACAGCGAACCCTGAAGCTTTCTTT,CASSQETGTANPEAFF
many,TRBJ2-1,TRBV28,TRBD2,TGTGCCAGCAGCCGGCTAGCGGGAGTCTTCTACAATGAGCAGTTCTTC,CASSRLAGVFYNEQFF
-,TRBJ1-3,TRBV7-2,-,TGTGCCAGCAGCTTAAAGGGGCAGAGCTCTGGAAACACCATATATTTT,CASSLKGQSSGNTIYF
-,TRBJ2-3,TRBV18,TRBD2,TGTGCCAGCTCACCACGTCCGGGAGGTCGAACAGATACGCAGTATTTT,CASSPRPGGRTDTQYF
many,TRBJ2-7,TRBV12-3/TRBV12-4,-,TGTGCCAGCAGTTTAAAGTGGGACTACGAGCAGTACTTC,CASSLKWDYEQYF
few,TRBJ1-5,TRBV2,TRBD1,TGTGCCAGCAGTGAAAACAGGGGGCGCGCTCAGCCCCAGCATTTT,CASSENRGRAQPQHF
few,TRBJ1-4,TRBV7-2,TRBD1,TGTGCCAGCAGCTTAGAGTGGCGACAGGGGCGTGAAAAACTGTTTTTT,CASSLEWRQGREKLFF
-,TRBJ1-4,TRBV7-6,TRBD1,TGTGCCAGCAGCTTACATCAACGACCATCGGAGGGGGCGAGGTCTAATGAAAAACTGTTTTTT,CASSLHQRPSEGARSNEKLFF
few,TRBJ2-5,TRBV6-1,-,TGTGCCAGCAGCTCCGCGACAGCACACTCCCCGACCCAGTACTTC,CASSSATAHSPTQYF
-,TRBJ2-7,TRBV6-1,-,TGTGCCAGCAGGGGTGCCACGACGGCTACCTACGAGCAGTACTTC,CASRGATTATYEQYF
-,TRBJ1-2,TRBV20-1,TRBD1,TGCAGTGCTAGTAAGACAGGGGGCGGCGATGGCTACACCTTC,CSASKTGGGDGYTF
-,TRBJ2-7,TRBV18,TRBD1,TGTGCCAGCTCACCAATGGCAGGGGGAAACTACGAGCAGTACTTC,CASSPMAGGNYEQYF
-,TRBJ2-7,TRBV7-8,-,TGTGCCAGCAGCTCAAGGCCGGGAACCTCCTACGAGCAGTACTTC,CASSSRPGTSYEQYF
few,TRBJ2-4,TRBV7-2,-,TGTGCCAGCAGCTTAGCGGGAGGGGGGGACATTCAGTACTTC,CASSLAGGGDIQYF
once,TRBJ2-4,TRBV6-4,-,TGTGCCAGCAGACCGAACGCAGGGAGGATAAACATTCAGTACTTC,CASRPNAGRINIQYF
-,TRBJ2-2,TRBV4-2,TRBD1,TGTGCCAGCAGCCAAGGAGCAGGACAGGGGGCCGGGGAGCTGTTTTTT,CASSQGAGQGAGELFF
-,TRBJ2-4,TRBV28,-,TGTGCCAGCAGTTTAGGACCCAAGGATCAGTACTTC,CASSLGPKDQYF
few,TRBJ2-1,TRBV24-1,TRBD2,TGTGCCACCGGTGTTAGCGGGAAGAACAATGAGCAGTTCTTC,CATGVSGKNNEQFF
few,TRBJ2-2,TRBV7-3,TRBD2,TGTGCCAGCAGCTTAAACCTAGCGGGAGGGCGGAACACCGGGGAGCTGTTTTTT,CASSLNLAGGRNTGELFF